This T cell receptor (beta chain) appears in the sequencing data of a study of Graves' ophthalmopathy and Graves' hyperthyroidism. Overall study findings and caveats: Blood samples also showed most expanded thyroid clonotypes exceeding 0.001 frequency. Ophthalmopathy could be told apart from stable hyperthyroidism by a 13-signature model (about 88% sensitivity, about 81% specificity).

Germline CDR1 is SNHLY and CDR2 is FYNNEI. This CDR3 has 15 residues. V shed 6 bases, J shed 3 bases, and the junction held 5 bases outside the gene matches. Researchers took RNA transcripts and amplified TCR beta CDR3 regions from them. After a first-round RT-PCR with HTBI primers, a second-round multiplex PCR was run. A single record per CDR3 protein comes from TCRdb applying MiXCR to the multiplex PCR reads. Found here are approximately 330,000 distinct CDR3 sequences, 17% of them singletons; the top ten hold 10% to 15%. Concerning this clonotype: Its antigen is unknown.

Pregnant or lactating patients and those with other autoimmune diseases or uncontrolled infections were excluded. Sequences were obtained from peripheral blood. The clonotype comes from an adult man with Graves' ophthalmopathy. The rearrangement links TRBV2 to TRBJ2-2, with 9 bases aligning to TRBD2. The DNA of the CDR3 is TGTGCCAGCAGCGGTAGCGGGGGATACACCGGGGAGCTGTTTTTT. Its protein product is CASSGSGGYTGELFF.